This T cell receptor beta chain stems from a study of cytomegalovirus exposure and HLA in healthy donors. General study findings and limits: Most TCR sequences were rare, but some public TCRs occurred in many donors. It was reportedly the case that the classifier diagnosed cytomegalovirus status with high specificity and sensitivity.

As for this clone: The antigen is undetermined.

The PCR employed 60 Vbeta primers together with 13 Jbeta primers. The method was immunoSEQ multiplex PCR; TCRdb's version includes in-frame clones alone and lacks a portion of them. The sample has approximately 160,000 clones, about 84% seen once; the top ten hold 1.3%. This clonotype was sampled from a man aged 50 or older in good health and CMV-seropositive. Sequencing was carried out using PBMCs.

As DNA, the CDR3 is TGTGCCAGCAGTTACTCTACGGGAGTCTACGAGCAGTACTTC. It specifies CASSYSTGVYEQYF. The J gene is TRBJ2-7, the V gene TRBV6-6; the D gene is possibly TRBD2 (6 bases). Deletions cut 0 bases from V and 3 bases from J, with 9 bases between. The CDR3 covers 14 residues. Germline CDR1 is MNHNY and CDR2 is SVGAGI (reference sequence).